The clone carrying this T cell receptor beta chain was counted between two and nine times. Sequencing used immunoSEQ multiplex PCR; TCRdb keeps in-frame clones, though not all of them. The sample shows 200,000 or so clones, roughly 90% of them seen only once. The age range of participants was about 18 to 95 years, with residence in about two dozen US areas. Researchers sorted participants into cohorts using their self-reported clinical history. The data derive from a study of blood T cell repertoires in COVID-19. Study in general: Italy, Spain and the United States were the sources of the convalescent and acute COVID-19 samples. T cells, B-cell-depleted T cells, or PBMCs provided the cDNA or gDNA that served as material.

Trimming removed 3 bases at V and 7 bases at J, with 10 bases between. Germline V gene lookup returns CDR1 GTSNPN and CDR2 SVGIG (reference sequence). The CDR3 is made up of 13 amino acids. The chain couples TRBV30 to TRBJ1-6, with D possibly matching TRBD1 (6 bases). The receptor was isolated from a woman aged 40 to 50 with acute COVID-19. Source material: PBMCs or T cells enriched from blood (not recorded which). Written as DNA, the CDR3 is TGTGCCTGGAGGAGGACAGCAAATTCACCCCTCCACTTT. This gives the protein CAWRRTANSPLHF.